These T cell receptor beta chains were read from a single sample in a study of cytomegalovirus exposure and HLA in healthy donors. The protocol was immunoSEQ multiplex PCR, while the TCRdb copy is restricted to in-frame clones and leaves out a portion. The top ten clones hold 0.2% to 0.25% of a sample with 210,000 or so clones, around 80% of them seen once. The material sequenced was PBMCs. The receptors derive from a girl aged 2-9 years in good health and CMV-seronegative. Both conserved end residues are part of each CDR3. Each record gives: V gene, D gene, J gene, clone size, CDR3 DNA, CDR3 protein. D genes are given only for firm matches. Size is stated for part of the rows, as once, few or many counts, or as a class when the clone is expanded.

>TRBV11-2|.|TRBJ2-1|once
TGTGCCAGCACCCATATTTCCCCCGAGCTGTTCTTC
CASTHISPELFF
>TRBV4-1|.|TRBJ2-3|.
TGCGCCAGCAGCCAGGGGCAGGGCATAGTCATAGATACGCAGTATTTT
CASSQGQGIVIDTQYF
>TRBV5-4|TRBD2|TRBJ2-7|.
TGTGCCAGCAGCTTGGCCGGGGGAGCGGGAGTAAACTACGAGCAGTACTTC
CASSLAGGAGVNYEQYF
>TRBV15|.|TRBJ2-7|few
TGTGCCACAGGGGTTCCTAACTACGAGCAGTACTTC
CATGVPNYEQYF
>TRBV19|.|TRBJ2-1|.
TGTGCCAGTAGTATAACAGGGCGTAAGGAGCAGTTCTTC
CASSITGRKEQFF
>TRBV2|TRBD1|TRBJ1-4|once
TGTGCCAGCAGTGAAAACTTCCCTAGGGGGCGAGGGGTTAATGAAAAACTGTTTTTT
CASSENFPRGRGVNEKLFF
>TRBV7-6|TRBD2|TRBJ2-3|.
TGTGCCAGCAGCCCCGGGGGGGGTGGTACGCAGTATTTT
CASSPGGGGTQYF
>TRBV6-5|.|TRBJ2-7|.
TGTGCCAGCAGTTACTCAGTAGTTGACGAGCAGTACTTC
CASSYSVVDEQYF
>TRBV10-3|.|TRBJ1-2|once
TGTGCCATCAGTGAGAGGTCACAGGGCGGCTATGGCTACACCTTC
CAISERSQGGYGYTF
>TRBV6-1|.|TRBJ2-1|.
TGTGCCAGCTCAGCGCAACAGGGCGACTACAATGAGCAGTTCTTC
CASSAQQGDYNEQFF
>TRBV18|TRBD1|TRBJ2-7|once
TGTGCCAGCTCACCAGGGACAGGGGTCTACGAGCAGTACTTC
CASSPGTGVYEQYF
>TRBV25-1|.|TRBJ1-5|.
TGTGCCAGCAGTGCGCAATCTCAGGGTTATAGCAATCAGCCCCAGCATTTT
CASSAQSQGYSNQPQHF
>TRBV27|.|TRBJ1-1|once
TGTGCCAGCAGTTTATTCTCTCGGGGGAACACTGAAGCTTTCTTT
CASSLFSRGNTEAFF
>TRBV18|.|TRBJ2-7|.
TGTGCCAGCTCAAGCTTGGCGGAGGGAGAGCAGTACTTC
CASSSLAEGEQYF
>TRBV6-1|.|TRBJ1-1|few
TGTGCCAGCAGTGGGAGACAGGCCACTGAAGCTTTCTTT
CASSGRQATEAFF
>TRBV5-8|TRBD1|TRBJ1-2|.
TGTGCCAGCAGCTCCCGGGACAGGGAGTATGGCTACACCTTC
CASSSRDREYGYTF
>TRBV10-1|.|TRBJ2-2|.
TGCGCCAGCAGTGAGTCGCGCAGGGAAAGCCTCGGGGAGCTGTTTTTT
CASSESRRESLGELFF
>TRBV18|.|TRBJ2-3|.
TGTGCCAGCTCATCCTCGACGGGGGATACGCAGTATTTT
CASSSSTGDTQYF
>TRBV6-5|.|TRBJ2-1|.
TGTGCCAGCAGTTCAGGTGTCTCCTACAATGAGCAGTTCTTC
CASSSGVSYNEQFF
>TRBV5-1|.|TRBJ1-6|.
TGCGCCAGCAGCCCAAGGGGGACTAATTCACCCCTCCACTTT
CASSPRGTNSPLHF
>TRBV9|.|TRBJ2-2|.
TGTGCCAGCAGCGTAGGTCTTCTGGCGGGGAACACCGGGGAGCTGTTTTTT
CASSVGLLAGNTGELFF
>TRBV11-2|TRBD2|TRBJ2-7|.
TGTGCCAGCAGCTCCAGGACTAGCGAGTCCTTC
CASSSRTSESF
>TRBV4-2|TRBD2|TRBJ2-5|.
TGTGCCAGCAGCCCCGTGAAGGCGGGGGGGGAGACCCAGTACTTC
CASSPVKAGGETQYF
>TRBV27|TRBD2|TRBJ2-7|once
TGTGCCAGCAGTTTCGGGCGGGGGGACGAGCAGTACTTC
CASSFGRGDEQYF
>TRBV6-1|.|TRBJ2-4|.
TGTGCCAGCAGTGAAGGGCCGGGAGACATTCAGTACTTC
CASSEGPGDIQYF
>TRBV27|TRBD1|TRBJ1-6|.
TGTGCCAGCAGTTTAACAGGGGGCAAATCACCCCTCCACTTT
CASSLTGGKSPLHF
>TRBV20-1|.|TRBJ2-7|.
TGCAGTGCTAGGTCTTCCGACGAGCAGTACTTC
CSARSSDEQYF
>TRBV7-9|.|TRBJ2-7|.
TGTGCCAGCAGCTTAGCGTTAGGACAGAGGGTTTTCGAGCAGTACTTC
CASSLALGQRVFEQYF
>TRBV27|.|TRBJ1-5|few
TGTGCCAGCAGTACAGGACCCAGGGGTCAGCCCCAGCATTTT
CASSTGPRGQPQHF
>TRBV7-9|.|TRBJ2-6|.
TGTGCCAGCAGCTTAGGTATCAGGTCTGGGGCCAACGTCCTGACTTTC
CASSLGIRSGANVLTF